This T cell receptor beta chain emerged from a study of T cell repertoires in ileal Crohn's disease. Findings of the study overall: Active smokers at surgery had more clonal expansions than non-smokers.

TCRdb's copy holds only in-frame clones and misses some; the assay was immunoSEQ multiplex PCR. Among 5,000 to 6,500 clones listed, about 80% were seen once. A remark on this clone: What it recognizes is unknown.

This receptor was identified in an adult with Crohn's disease. Sequenced sample: ileal tissue.

Written as DNA, the CDR3 is TGTGCCAGCAAGCTGTATCGGGTGGGGAGTGATACGCAGTATTTT. Encoded protein: CASKLYRVGSDTQYF. V usage is TRBV5-6 and J usage is TRBJ2-3; tentative D call: TRBD2 (5 bases). V was shortened by 6 bases and J by 6 bases, with 20 bases between the two germline ends. The CDR3 consists of 15 residues. CDR1 is SGHDT and CDR2 is YYEEEE in the germline V gene.